This TCR beta chain derives from a study of OX40 agonist ivuxolimab in advanced cancers. The wider study: Those enrolled were roughly 85% male, with a mean age of around 60 years and ages from roughly 23 to 79. Study-level findings and limits: Antigen specificity remained undetermined for the expanded peripheral T cells.

Of note for this clone: Its antigen is unknown.

This CDR3 comprises 19 residues. Germline lookup yields CDR1 SGHRS and CDR2 YFSETQ. Germline trimming cut 1 base from V and 10 bases from J; bases unmatched to any gene: 20. The protocol was immunoSEQ multiplex PCR, while the TCRdb copy is restricted to in-frame clones and leaves out a portion. This table has about 80,000 clones, around 90% appearing once. This TCR derives from an adult with an advanced solid tumor such as melanoma, head and neck, liver or kidney cancer. The V and J genes are TRBV5-1 and TRBJ1-4; 9 bases match TRBD1. The sequencing here drew on CD4+ or CD8+ T cells sorted from blood, taken in a trial of the OX40 agonist ivuxolimab. CDR3 in amino acids: CASSLRSGTGSSGGGKLFF. DNA of the CDR3: TGCGCCAGCAGCTTGAGGTCGGGGACAGGGTCGAGTGGCGGAGGAAAACTGTTTTTT.